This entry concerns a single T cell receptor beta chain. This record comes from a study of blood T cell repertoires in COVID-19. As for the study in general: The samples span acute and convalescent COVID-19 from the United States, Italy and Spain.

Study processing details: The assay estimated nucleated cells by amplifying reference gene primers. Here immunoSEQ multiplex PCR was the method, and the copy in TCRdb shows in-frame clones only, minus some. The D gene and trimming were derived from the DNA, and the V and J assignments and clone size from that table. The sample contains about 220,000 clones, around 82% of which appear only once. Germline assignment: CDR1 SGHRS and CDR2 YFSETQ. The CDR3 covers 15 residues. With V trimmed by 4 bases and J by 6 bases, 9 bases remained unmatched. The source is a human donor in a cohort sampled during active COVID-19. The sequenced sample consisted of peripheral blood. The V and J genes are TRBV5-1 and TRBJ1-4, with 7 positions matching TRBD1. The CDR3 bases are TGCGCCAGCAGCCTCACAGGGGTATCGGATGAAAAACTGTTTTTT. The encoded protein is CASSLTGVSDEKLFF.